This T cell receptor (beta chain) was recorded in a study of cytomegalovirus exposure and HLA in healthy donors. Findings of the study overall: The investigators catalogued some 150 TCR beta chains as cytomegalovirus-associated.

Germline CDR1 is SNHLY and CDR2 is FYNNEI. The trim removed 7 bases at V and 0 bases at J, leaving 8 bases unmatched. The CDR3 has 17 amino acids. Both 60 Vbeta primers and 13 Jbeta primers went into the PCR. Method: immunoSEQ multiplex PCR; TCRdb's copy keeps in-frame clones and lacks some. The table lists under 250,000 clones, about 79% of them singletons. For this clone: Its antigen remains unknown.

This chain links TRBV2 with TRBJ2-3; TRBD2 agrees at 12 bases. The TCR originated in a male donor in good health and CMV-seronegative. The sequencing sample was made of PBMCs. CDR3 nucleotide sequence: TGTGCCAGCAAATCGACTAGCGGGAGTTTAAGCACAGATACGCAGTATTTT. Amino acids: CASKSTSGSLSTDTQYF.